In its sample, the clone carrying this T cell receptor (beta chain) was seen a few times. The data stem from a study of T-cell reconstitution after alpha-beta-depleted transplantation in children. Unique molecular identifiers were incorporated when the TCRbeta library was constructed. TCRdb reprocessed the PCR reads with MiXCR, giving one entry per CDR3 protein. The sample contains around 500,000 distinct CDR3 sequences, roughly an eighth of which appear only once. The sample was PBMCs from the stem cell graft donor, taken from the stem cell graft. This clonotype originated in a human donor who donated a stem cell graft to a child with combined immunodeficiency.

CDR3 nucleotides: TGTGCCAGCAGTTTTAGAACTAGCGGGGCGAGCACCGGGGAGCTGTTTTTT. Translation gives CASSFRTSGASTGELFF. The genes are TRBV12-3 or TRBV12-4 and TRBJ2-2; the match to TRBD2 covers 10 bases. The V segment lost 3 bases and the J segment 4 bases; nucleotides outside the gene matches: 8. This CDR3 has 17 amino acids.